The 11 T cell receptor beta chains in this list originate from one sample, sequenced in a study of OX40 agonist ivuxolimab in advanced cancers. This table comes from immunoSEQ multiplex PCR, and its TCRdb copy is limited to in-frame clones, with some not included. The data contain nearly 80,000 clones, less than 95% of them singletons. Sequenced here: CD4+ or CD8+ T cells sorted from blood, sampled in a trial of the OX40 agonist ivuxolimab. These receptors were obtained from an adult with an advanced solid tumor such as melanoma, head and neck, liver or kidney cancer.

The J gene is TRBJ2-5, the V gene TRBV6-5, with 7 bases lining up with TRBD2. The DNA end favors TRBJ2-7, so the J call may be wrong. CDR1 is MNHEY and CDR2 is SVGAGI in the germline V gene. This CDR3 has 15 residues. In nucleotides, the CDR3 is TGTGCCAGCAGTCCTGGGACTACCTCCTCCTACGAGCAGTACTTC. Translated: CASSPGTTSSYEQYF.

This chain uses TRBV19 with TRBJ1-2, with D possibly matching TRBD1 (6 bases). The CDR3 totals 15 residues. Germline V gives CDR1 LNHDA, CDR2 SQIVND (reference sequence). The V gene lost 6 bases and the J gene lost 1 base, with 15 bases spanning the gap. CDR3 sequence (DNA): TGTGCCAGTAGGCCCTGGGGGGGGCGTAACTATGGCTACACCTTC. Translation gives CASRPWGGRNYGYTF.

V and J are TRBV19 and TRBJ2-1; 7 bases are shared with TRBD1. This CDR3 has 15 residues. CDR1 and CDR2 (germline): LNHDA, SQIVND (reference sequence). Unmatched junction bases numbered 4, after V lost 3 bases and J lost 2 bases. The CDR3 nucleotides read TGTGCCAGTAGTATTGGGACAGCCACCTACAATGAGCAGTTCTTC. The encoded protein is CASSIGTATYNEQFF.

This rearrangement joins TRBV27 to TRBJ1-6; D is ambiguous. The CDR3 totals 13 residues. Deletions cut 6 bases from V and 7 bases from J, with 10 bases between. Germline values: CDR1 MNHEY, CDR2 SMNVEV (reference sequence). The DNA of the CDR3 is TGTGCCAGCAGCCAGGAGCCCAATTCACCCCTCCACTTT. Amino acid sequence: CASSQEPNSPLHF.

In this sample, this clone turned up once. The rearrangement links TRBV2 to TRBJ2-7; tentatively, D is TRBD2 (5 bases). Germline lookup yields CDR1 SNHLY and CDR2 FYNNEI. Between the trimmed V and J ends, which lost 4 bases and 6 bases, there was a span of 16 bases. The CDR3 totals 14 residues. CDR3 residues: CASSGRTPLTEQYF. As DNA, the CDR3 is TGTGCCAGCAGTGGCCGGACTCCTCTCACCGAGCAGTACTTC.

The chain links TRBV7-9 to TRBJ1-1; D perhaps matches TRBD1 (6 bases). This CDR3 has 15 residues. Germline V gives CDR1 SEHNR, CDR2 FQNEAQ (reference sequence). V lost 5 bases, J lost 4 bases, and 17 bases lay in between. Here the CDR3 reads CASSTLAAGVTEAFF. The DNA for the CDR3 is TGTGCCAGCAGCACCCTTGCGGCAGGGGTCACTGAAGCTTTCTTT.

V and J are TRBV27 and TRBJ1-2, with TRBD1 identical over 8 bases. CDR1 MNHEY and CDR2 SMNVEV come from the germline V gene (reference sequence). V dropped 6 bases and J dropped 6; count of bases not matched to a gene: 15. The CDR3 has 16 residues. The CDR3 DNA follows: TGTGCCAGCAGACCTAGGACAGGGAGGGCTTTGGATGGCTACACCTTC. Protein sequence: CASRPRTGRALDGYTF.

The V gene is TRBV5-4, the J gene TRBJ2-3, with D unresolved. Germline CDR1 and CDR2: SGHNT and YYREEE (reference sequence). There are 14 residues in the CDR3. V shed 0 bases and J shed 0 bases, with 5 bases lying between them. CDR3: CASSLGRSTDTQYF. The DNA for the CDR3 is TGTGCCAGCAGCTTGGGCCGGAGCACAGATACGCAGTATTTT.

The CDR3 sequence is CASSPRTVQETQYF. The CDR3 DNA reads as TGTGCCAGCAGCCCCCGGACTGTTCAAGAGACCCAGTACTTC. The chain combines TRBV7-9 with TRBJ2-5, with TRBD2 as a possible D gene (5 bases). In germline, CDR1 is SEHNR, CDR2 FQNEAQ (reference sequence). CDR3 length: 14 residues. Trimming cost V 5 bases and J 2 bases, with 12 bases left between them.

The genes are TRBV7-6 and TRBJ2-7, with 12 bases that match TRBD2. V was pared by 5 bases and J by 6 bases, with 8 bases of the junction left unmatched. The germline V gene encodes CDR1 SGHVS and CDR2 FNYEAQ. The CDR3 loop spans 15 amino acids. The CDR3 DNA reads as TGTGCCAGCAGCAGCCTAGCGGGAGGGCGGGCCGAGCAGTACTTC. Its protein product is CASSSLAGGRAEQYF.

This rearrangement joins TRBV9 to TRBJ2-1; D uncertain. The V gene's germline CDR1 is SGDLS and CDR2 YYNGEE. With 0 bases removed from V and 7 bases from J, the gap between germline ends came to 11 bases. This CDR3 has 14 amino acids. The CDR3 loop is CASSVGGVGNEQFF. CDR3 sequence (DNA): TGTGCCAGCAGCGTAGGTGGAGTCGGGAATGAGCAGTTCTTC.